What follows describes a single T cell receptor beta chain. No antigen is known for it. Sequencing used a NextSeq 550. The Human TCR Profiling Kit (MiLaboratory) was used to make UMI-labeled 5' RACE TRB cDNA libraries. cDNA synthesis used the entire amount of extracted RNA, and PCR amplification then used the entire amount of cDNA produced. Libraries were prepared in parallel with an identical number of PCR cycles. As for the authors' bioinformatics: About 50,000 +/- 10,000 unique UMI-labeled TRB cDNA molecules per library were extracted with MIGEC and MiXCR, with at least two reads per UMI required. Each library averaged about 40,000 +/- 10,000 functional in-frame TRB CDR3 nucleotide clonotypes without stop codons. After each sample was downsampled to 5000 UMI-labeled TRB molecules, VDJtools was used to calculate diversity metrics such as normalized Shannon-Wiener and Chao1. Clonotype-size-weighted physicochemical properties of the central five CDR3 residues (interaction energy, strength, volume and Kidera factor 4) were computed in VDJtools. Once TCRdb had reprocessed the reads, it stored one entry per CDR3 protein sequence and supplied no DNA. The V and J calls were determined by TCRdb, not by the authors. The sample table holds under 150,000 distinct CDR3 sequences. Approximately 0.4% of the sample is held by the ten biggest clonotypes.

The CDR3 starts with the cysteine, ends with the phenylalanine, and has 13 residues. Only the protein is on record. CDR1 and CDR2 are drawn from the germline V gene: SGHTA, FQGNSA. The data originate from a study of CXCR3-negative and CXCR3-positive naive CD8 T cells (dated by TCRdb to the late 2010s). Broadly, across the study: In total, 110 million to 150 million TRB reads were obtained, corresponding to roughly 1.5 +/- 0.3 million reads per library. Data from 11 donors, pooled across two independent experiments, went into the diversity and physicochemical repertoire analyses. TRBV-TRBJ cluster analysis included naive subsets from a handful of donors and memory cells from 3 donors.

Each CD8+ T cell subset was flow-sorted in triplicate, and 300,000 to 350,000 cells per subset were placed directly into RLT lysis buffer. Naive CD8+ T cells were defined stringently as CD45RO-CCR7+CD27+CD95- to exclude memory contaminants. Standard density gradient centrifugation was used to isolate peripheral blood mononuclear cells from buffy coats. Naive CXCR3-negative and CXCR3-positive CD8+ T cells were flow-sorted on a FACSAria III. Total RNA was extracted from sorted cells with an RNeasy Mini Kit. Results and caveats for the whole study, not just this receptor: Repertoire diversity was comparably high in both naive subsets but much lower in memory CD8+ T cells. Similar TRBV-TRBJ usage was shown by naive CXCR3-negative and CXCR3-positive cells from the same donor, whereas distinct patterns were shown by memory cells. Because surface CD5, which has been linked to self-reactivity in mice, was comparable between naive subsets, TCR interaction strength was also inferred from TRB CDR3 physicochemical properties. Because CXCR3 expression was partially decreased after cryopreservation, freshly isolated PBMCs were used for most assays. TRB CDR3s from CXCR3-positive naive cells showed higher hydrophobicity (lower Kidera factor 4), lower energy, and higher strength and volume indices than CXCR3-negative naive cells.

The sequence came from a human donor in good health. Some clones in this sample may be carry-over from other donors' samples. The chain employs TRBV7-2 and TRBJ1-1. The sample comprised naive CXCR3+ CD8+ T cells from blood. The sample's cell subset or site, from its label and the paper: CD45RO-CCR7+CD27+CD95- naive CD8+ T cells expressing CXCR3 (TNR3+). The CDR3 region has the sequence CASTILGHTEAFF.